This passage covers 26 T cell receptor beta chains from one sample sequenced in a study of OX40 agonist ivuxolimab in advanced cancers. The assay was immunoSEQ multiplex PCR, and TCRdb's table has in-frame clones only and misses some. Of some 62,000 clones detected, about 91% appear once; the ten largest clones hold 9.5% to 15%. Sequenced material: CD4+ or CD8+ T cells sorted from blood, taken in a trial of the OX40 agonist ivuxolimab. The receptors were gathered from an adult with an advanced solid tumor such as melanoma, head and neck, liver or kidney cancer.

This clone has only one observation. The chain uses TRBV4-3 and TRBJ2-1; 9 nucleotides line up with TRBD2. CDR3 size: 17 residues. The germline CDR1 and CDR2 sequences are LGHNA and YSLEER. Unmatched junction bases numbered 4, after V lost 1 base and J lost 0 bases. In DNA form, the CDR3 reads TGCGCCAGCAGCCAAGGACTAGCGGCTAGCTCCTACAATGAGCAGTTCTTC. It codes for CASSQGLAASSYNEQFF.

CDR3 nucleotides: TGTGCCAGCAGTGTCGACAGCAGCTCCTACGAGCAGTACTTC. It specifies CASSVDSSSYEQYF. This chain connects TRBV6-1 to TRBJ2-7; maybe TRBD1 (5 bases). There are 14 residues in the CDR3. CDR1 is MNHNS, CDR2 SASEGT, per germline. V shed 4 bases and J shed 0 bases, with 10 bases lying between them.

The V call is TRBV10-3, the J call TRBJ2-5, with D perhaps assigned TRBD1 or TRBD2 (6 bases each). Germline CDR1 reads ENHRY; CDR2 reads SYGVKD. Trimming cost V 2 bases and J 4 bases, with 11 bases left between them. The CDR3 loop spans 14 amino acids. The CDR3 nucleotides are TGTGCCATCAGTGAGCCAGGAGGGGGAGAGACCCAGTACTTC. Translation gives CAISEPGGGETQYF.

The gene calls are TRBV29-1 and TRBJ2-5; D call uncertain. V shed 7 bases and J shed 5 bases, with 8 bases lying between them. CDR1 and CDR2 from the germline V gene are SQVTM and ANQGSEA. The CDR3 sequence is 10 residues long. The CDR3 here is CSAGGETQYF. In DNA, the CDR3 is TGCAGCGCCGGTGGGGAGACCCAGTACTTC.

The rearrangement uses TRBV6-5 and TRBJ1-5; D unclear. CDR1 is MNHEY, CDR2 SVGAGI, per germline. V was cut by 8 bases and J by 0 bases, with 14 bases left in between. This CDR3 comprises 15 residues. CDR3 coding DNA: TGTGCCAGCGGTCCCATTTACAATAGCAATCAGCCCCAGCATTTT. It translates to CASGPIYNSNQPQHF.

V usage is TRBV5-1 and J usage is TRBJ2-7; 7 bases match TRBD2. The CDR3 has 14 residues. The germline CDR1 and CDR2 sequences are SGHRS and YFSETQ. Unmatched junction bases numbered 5, after V lost 3 bases and J lost 2 bases. The CDR3 DNA reads TGCGCCAGCAGCTGGGCTAGCGGCACCTACGAGCAGTACTTC. Translating it yields CASSWASGTYEQYF.

This chain connects TRBV11-2 to TRBJ2-2; 7 nucleotides match TRBD2. This CDR3 contains 18 residues. CDR1 and CDR2 (germline): SGHAT, FQNNGV. V was pared by 0 bases and J by 5 bases, with 12 bases of the junction left unmatched. The CDR3 sequence: CASSLDGSGDYLTGELFF. CDR3 DNA: TGTGCCAGCAGCTTAGATGGTTCGGGGGACTATTTGACCGGGGAGCTGTTTTTT.

The chain recombines TRBV13 with TRBJ2-7; D is ambiguous. Trimming took 5 bases from V and 0 from J, leaving 2 bases between them. The CDR3 contains 11 residues. Per germline, CDR1 PRHDT and CDR2 FYEKMQ (reference sequence). CDR3 DNA: TGTGCCAGCAGCCCCTCCTACGAGCAGTACTTC. Translated, it gives CASSPSYEQYF.

This clone was recorded only once. The V gene is TRBV5-1, the J gene TRBJ2-3, with TRBD1 matching 9 bases. The germline V gene encodes CDR1 SGHRS and CDR2 YFSETQ. V shed 4 bases, J shed 6 bases, and the junction held 9 bases outside the gene matches. The CDR3 has 15 residues. The CDR3 region is CASSPGTGQLDTQYF. The CDR3 nucleotides are TGCGCCAGCAGCCCAGGGACAGGGCAGCTCGATACGCAGTATTTT.

V and J are TRBV18 and TRBJ2-3, with TRBD2 matching 8 bases. The CDR3 has 16 residues. Losses at the gene ends were 1 base for V and 3 bases for J; bases not matched to a gene: 6. Germline loops: CDR1 KGHSH, CDR2 LQKENI. CDR3 region: CASSPRGLVETDTQYF. CDR3 sequence (DNA): TGTGCCAGCTCACCACGGGGACTAGTGGAAACAGATACGCAGTATTTT.

In its sample, this clone was seen once. This sequence joins TRBV2 and TRBJ1-2; D ambiguous. CDR3 length equals 14 residues. V was shortened by 3 bases and J by 4 bases, with 12 bases between the two germline ends. Germline V gene lookup returns CDR1 SNHLY and CDR2 FYNNEI. The DNA for the CDR3 is TGTGCCAGCAGTGAGTCCGCGCCTATCTATGGCTACACCTTC. The encoded protein is CASSESAPIYGYTF. The whole variable domain, filled in from reference TRBV2 and TRBJ1-2, reads EPEVTQTPSHQVTQMGQEVILRCVPISNHLYFYWYRQILGQKVEFLVSFYNNEISEKSEIFDDQFSVERPDGSNFTLKIRSTKLEDSAMYFCASSESAPIYGYTFGSGTRLTVV.

This chain connects TRBV10-1 to TRBJ2-6, with 8 nucleotides matching TRBD2. Germline V gene sequence: CDR1 WNHNN, CDR2 SYGVQD (reference sequence). V lost 6 bases, J lost 2 bases, and 15 bases stayed unmatched. The CDR3 runs 19 residues. CDR3 region: CASRPTRDRGGPGANVLTF. CDR3 DNA sequence: TGCGCCAGCAGACCTACTAGGGACCGCGGGGGGCCTGGGGCCAACGTCCTGACTTTC.

This clone occurred once. The chain joins TRBV11-3 to TRBJ2-3; 11 nucleotides match TRBD2. This CDR3 spans 20 amino acids. Germline assignment: CDR1 SGHNT and CDR2 YENEEA. V was clipped by 3 bases and J by 2 bases; unmatched bases: 16. The CDR3 region has the DNA TGTGCCAGCAGCTTCCTAAACACCTGGGGACTAGCGGACATCACAGATACGCAGTATTTT. Translation gives CASSFLNTWGLADITDTQYF.

V usage is TRBV15 and J usage is TRBJ2-7; 8 positions match TRBD1. Germline CDR1 and CDR2: LNHNV and YYDKDF (reference sequence). The CDR3 is made up of 15 amino acids. V lost 0 bases and J lost 6; bases outside the gene matches: 7. The CDR3 reads CATSRDPDRAPEQYF. CDR3 bases: TGTGCCACCAGCAGAGACCCGGACAGGGCCCCCGAGCAGTACTTC. The variable domain in full, with the rest retrieved from reference TRBV15 and TRBJ2-7, is DAMVIQNPRYQVTQFGKPVTLSCSQTLNHNVMYWYQQKSSQAPKLLFHYYDKDFNNEADTPDNFQSRRPNTSFCFLDIRSPGLGDTAMYLCATSRDPDRAPEQYFGPGTRLTVT.

V gene TRBV28 combines with J gene TRBJ1-2; TRBD1 aligns across 10 bases. This CDR3 is built from 16 residues. V lost 4 bases and J lost 1; bases outside the gene matches: 6. Germline lookup yields CDR1 MDHEN and CDR2 SYDVKM. Here the CDR3 reads CASSSPRTGGNYGYTF. CDR3 nucleotides: TGTGCCAGCAGTTCCCCGAGGACAGGGGGTAACTATGGCTACACCTTC.

The chain combines TRBV18 with TRBJ1-1; 7 bases agree with TRBD1. The CDR3 runs to 14 residues. V shed 4 bases and J 1 base; nucleotides not matched to a gene: 3. Germline V CDR1 and CDR2: KGHSH, LQKENI. The chain's CDR3 is CASSLRQGNTEAFF. The DNA for the CDR3 is TGTGCCAGCTCACTCCGACAGGGGAACACTGAAGCTTTCTTT.

The chain combines TRBV7-9 with TRBJ2-1; 8 nucleotides align to TRBD2. Germline loops: CDR1 SEHNR, CDR2 FQNEAQ (reference sequence). This CDR3 spans 16 amino acids. The V and J ends lost 8 bases and 1 base, in that order; junction bases with no gene match: 10. The CDR3 here is CASPSGSGFSYNEQFF. The CDR3 nucleotides read TGTGCCAGCCCCAGCGGGAGCGGTTTTTCCTACAATGAGCAGTTCTTC.

The rearrangement joins TRBV27 to TRBJ2-5; D call uncertain. The CDR3 runs to 15 residues. Germline V gene lookup returns CDR1 MNHEY and CDR2 SMNVEV (reference sequence). Trimming removed 3 bases from V and 0 bases from J, with 11 bases in between. The CDR3 coding sequence is TGTGCCAGCAGTTTTGCGCAAGGAAACCAAGAGACCCAGTACTTC. Protein: CASSFAQGNQETQYF.

The rearrangement uses TRBV6-9 and TRBJ2-3; TRBD1 aligns across 10 bases. Germline V gene sequence: CDR1 MNHGY, CDR2 SVAAGI. The ends lost 2 bases at V and 3 bases at J; junction bases unmatched: 8. CDR3 size: 17 residues. The DNA for the CDR3 is TGTGCCAGCAGTTATACCTCCGGGACAGGGGAAACAGATACGCAGTATTTT. This codes for CASSYTSGTGETDTQYF.

CDR3 amino acids: CASSLQDREDTGELFF. The CDR3 DNA sequence: TGTGCCAGCAGTTTACAGGACAGGGAGGACACCGGGGAGCTGTTTTTT. V is TRBV28 and J is TRBJ2-2; 8 nucleotides align to TRBD1. The germline V gene encodes CDR1 MDHEN and CDR2 SYDVKM. With V trimmed by 2 bases and J by 3 bases, 5 bases remained unmatched. The CDR3 spans 16 residues.

The rearrangement joins TRBV5-1 to TRBJ2-3, with D unresolved. Germline V gene data show CDR1 as SGHRS and CDR2 as YFSETQ. The CDR3 is 17 residues long. Trimming left V 1 base short and J 0 bases short, with 15 bases between. DNA for the CDR3: TGCGCCAGCAGCTTGTCGGGTGAAGCCCCTAGCACAGATACGCAGTATTTT. Protein: CASSLSGEAPSTDTQYF.

The chain recombines TRBV11-3 with TRBJ2-7; 7 bases agree with TRBD1. Unmatched junction bases numbered 7, after V lost 5 bases and J lost 3 bases. The CDR3 loop spans 14 amino acids. CDR1 is SGHNT and CDR2 is YENEEA in the germline V gene. The CDR3 spells CASSPGTAGYEQYF. Written as DNA, the CDR3 is TGTGCCAGCAGCCCCGGGACAGCCGGCTACGAGCAGTACTTC.

This chain connects TRBV7-2 to TRBJ2-1, with 10 bases that match TRBD2. The length of the CDR3 is 19 residues. Germline values: CDR1 SGHTA, CDR2 FQGNSA. Germline trimming cut 3 bases from V and 0 bases from J; bases unmatched to any gene: 11. CDR3: CASSFPTRLAGRSYNEQFF. As DNA, the CDR3 is TGTGCCAGCAGCTTTCCAACTCGACTAGCGGGCCGCTCCTACAATGAGCAGTTCTTC.

The table lists this clone with a count of one. This chain joins TRBV6-1 and TRBJ2-2; perhaps TRBD2 as D (6 bases). The V gene's germline CDR1 is MNHNS and CDR2 SASEGT. Trimming stripped 4 bases from V and 5 bases from J, with 17 bases between. This CDR3 is built from 16 residues. CDR3 nucleotides: TGTGCCAGCAGTGGCCACACACTAGGGAGGACCGGGGAGCTGTTTTTT. Translated: CASSGHTLGRTGELFF.

This clone was counted ten times or more. The chain joins TRBV6-5 to TRBJ1-1; D uncertain. This CDR3 region has 13 residues. V shed 0 bases and J shed 4 bases, with 6 bases lying between them. The germline gives CDR1 MNHEY, CDR2 SVGAGI. CDR3 nucleotide sequence: TGTGCCAGCAGTTACTCGGAGGTCACTGAAGCTTTCTTT. Amino acids: CASSYSEVTEAFF.

The gene calls are TRBV9 and TRBJ2-6; TRBD1 might be the D (5 bases). V lost 3 bases to trimming and J lost 0 bases, with 7 bases between them. Germline V CDR1 and CDR2: SGDLS, YYNGEE. The CDR3 extends over 15 amino acids. CDR3 sequence: CASSGQSSGANVLTF. CDR3 DNA: TGTGCCAGCAGCGGACAGAGCTCTGGGGCCAACGTCCTGACTTTC.